Following are 11 T cell receptor beta chains from one sample sequenced in a study of a mutant IDH1 vaccine in newly diagnosed glioma (dated by TCRdb to 2020 to 2022). The time point label, read with the paper, signifies: week 47, end of study. Each vaccine dose, consisting of 300 ug of a 20-mer mutant IDH1 peptide in Montanide, was administered subcutaneously with topical imiquimod. No antigen has been assigned to these receptors. Libraries were built with the immunoSEQ multiplex PCR assay. Imported from immuneACCESS, the table was reduced by TCRdb to in-frame sequences with V and J called. These copies leave out some clones; in studies compared against another copy, an unresolved V gene accounts for under half, and the cause of the remainder is not known. For this sample there are just over 60,000 clones; 83% appear just once. 3.5% to 4.5% of the sample belongs to the ten largest clones. This specimen was PBMCs, taken from a glioma patient whose treatment included an IDH1 peptide vaccine. Receptors originate from a man aged 25 to 40 with glioma.

V usage is TRBV4-1 and J usage is TRBJ2-1, with D perhaps being TRBD1 or TRBD2 (6 bases each). Germline V gene data show CDR1 as MGHRA and CDR2 as YSYEKL. The germline V and J ends were trimmed by 3 bases and 1 base, with 13 bases remaining between them. This CDR3 spans 16 amino acids. The CDR3, as DNA: TGCGCCAGCAGCCATTTTCGGGGGCCATCCTACAATGAGCAGTTCTTC. As protein: CASSHFRGPSYNEQFF.

CDR3 in amino acids: CASSFGTGGNTIYF. The CDR3, as DNA: TGTGCCAGCAGCTTCGGGACAGGGGGAAACACCATATATTTT. This chain uses TRBV7-8 with TRBJ1-3; 9 bases are a match to TRBD1. J was trimmed by 4 bases and V by 3 bases; bases with no gene match: 1. The germline V gene encodes CDR1 SGHVS and CDR2 FQNEAQ. The CDR3 extends over 14 amino acids.

The rearrangement uses TRBV6-1 and TRBJ2-4; D is ambiguous. This CDR3 is built from 16 residues. Germline V gene data show CDR1 as MNHNS and CDR2 as SASEGT. The ends were cut back, 1 base at V and 8 bases at J, with 18 bases in the middle. The CDR3 region is CASSEVSTGRLYIQYF. DNA for the CDR3: TGTGCCAGCAGTGAAGTTAGTACCGGACGGTTGTACATTCAGTACTTC.

The chain links TRBV30 to TRBJ2-1, with D perhaps matching TRBD2 (7 bases). Per germline, CDR1 GTSNPN and CDR2 SVGIG (reference sequence). The CDR3 runs to 15 residues. The V end was cut by 3 bases, the J end by 6 bases, with 18 bases between. The CDR3 loop is CAWRPMGRGGNEQFF. CDR3 DNA: TGTGCCTGGAGACCTATGGGAAGGGGGGGCAATGAGCAGTTCTTC. The variable domain in full, completed from reference TRBV30 and TRBJ2-1, reads SQTIHQWPATLVQPVGSPLSLECTVEGTSNPNLYWYRQAAGRGLQLLFYSVGIGQISSEVPQNLSASRPQDRQFILSSKKLLLSDSGFYLCAWRPMGRGGNEQFFGPGTRLTVL.

By share, this clone ranks as medium-sized (0.01 to 0.1%). This chain joins TRBV6-4 and TRBJ2-2; 8 nucleotides agree with TRBD2. The junction had 0 bases not matched to a gene; V was cut back by 2 bases and J by 1 base. CDR3 length: 15 residues. Per the germline V gene, CDR1 is MRHNA and CDR2 is SNTAGT. The CDR3 spells CASSDLAGNTGELFF. CDR3 DNA: TGTGCCAGCAGTGACCTAGCGGGGAACACCGGGGAGCTGTTTTTT.

This chain joins TRBV9 and TRBJ1-4; the match to TRBD1 covers 11 bases. After removal of 2 bases from V and 5 bases from J, the junction contained 2 bases not matched to a gene. Per the germline V gene, CDR1 is SGDLS and CDR2 is YYNGEE. The CDR3 consists of 15 residues. The CDR3 sequence is CASSVDRGRNEKLFF. The CDR3 DNA reads as TGTGCCAGCAGCGTGGACAGGGGGCGAAATGAAAAACTGTTTTTT.

The chain links TRBV27 to TRBJ1-5; tentatively, D is TRBD1 (6 bases). V was clipped by 7 bases and J by 4 bases, with 11 bases between them. The germline V gene has CDR1 MNHEY and CDR2 SMNVEV (reference sequence). This CDR3 contains 13 residues. In DNA form, the CDR3 reads TGTGCCAGCACAGGGGACCTTAATCAGCCCCAGCATTTT. It yields the protein CASTGDLNQPQHF.

This CDR3 reads CASTLIRTSNTGELFF. DNA for the CDR3: TGTGCCAGCACCCTCATTCGGACGTCGAACACCGGGGAGCTGTTTTTT. The rearrangement joins TRBV7-8 to TRBJ2-2; D gene uncertain. The CDR3 totals 16 residues. V was clipped by 7 bases and J by 0 bases, with 15 bases between them. Germline V CDR1 and CDR2: SGHVS, FQNEAQ.

This chain links TRBV25-1 with TRBJ1-2; possibly TRBD1 for D (5 bases). Trimming left V 7 bases short and J 6 bases short, with 15 bases between. This CDR3 is 13 amino acids long. Germline CDR1 is MGHDK and CDR2 is SYGVNS. Here the CDR3 reads CASTRDRIDGYTF. CDR3 DNA: TGTGCCAGCACCCGGGACCGCATAGATGGCTACACCTTC.

This clone is a singleton in its sample. The chain couples TRBV16 to TRBJ1-5; 7 nucleotides align to TRBD1. Germline loops: CDR1 KGHSY, CDR2 FQNENV. This CDR3 is 16 amino acids long. After removal of 4 bases from V and 2 bases from J, the junction contained 8 bases not matched to a gene. The CDR3 is CASSPTGRMGNQPQHF. Written as DNA, the CDR3 is TGTGCCAGCAGCCCGACAGGGAGGATGGGCAATCAGCCCCAGCATTTT.

The V call is TRBV5-1, the J call TRBJ1-1, with D perhaps TRBD1 (6 bases). Germline V gives CDR1 SGHRS, CDR2 YFSETQ. The V and J ends lost 1 base and 4 bases respectively, with 17 bases between them. The length of the CDR3 is 16 residues. This chain's CDR3 is CASSLYKGERGTEAFF. The CDR3 DNA reads as TGCGCCAGCAGCTTGTATAAGGGGGAACGGGGCACTGAAGCTTTCTTT.